This T cell receptor beta chain was documented in a study of T-cell reconstitution after alpha-beta-depleted transplantation in children. Per germline, CDR1 MRHNA and CDR2 SNTAGT. J was trimmed by 7 bases and V by 4 bases; bases with no gene match: 21. The CDR3 is made up of 19 amino acids. Unique molecular identifiers were built into the TCRbeta library. TCRdb analysed the PCR reads with MiXCR anew, one entry per CDR3 protein. The sample lists about 440,000 distinct CDR3 sequences, around two fifths occurring once. The receptor's source is a girl aged 2 to 9 with aplastic anemia, due to receive a stem cell transplant. The specimen was PBMCs, collected before TCRalphabeta/CD19-depleted stem cell transplant. The chain recombines TRBV6-4 with TRBJ2-1, with 8 bases that match TRBD2. CDR3 residues: CASSGFRVAGSGSGNEQFF. The CDR3 region has the DNA TGTGCCAGCAGTGGCTTTCGAGTAGCGGGATCAGGTTCGGGGAATGAGCAGTTCTTC.